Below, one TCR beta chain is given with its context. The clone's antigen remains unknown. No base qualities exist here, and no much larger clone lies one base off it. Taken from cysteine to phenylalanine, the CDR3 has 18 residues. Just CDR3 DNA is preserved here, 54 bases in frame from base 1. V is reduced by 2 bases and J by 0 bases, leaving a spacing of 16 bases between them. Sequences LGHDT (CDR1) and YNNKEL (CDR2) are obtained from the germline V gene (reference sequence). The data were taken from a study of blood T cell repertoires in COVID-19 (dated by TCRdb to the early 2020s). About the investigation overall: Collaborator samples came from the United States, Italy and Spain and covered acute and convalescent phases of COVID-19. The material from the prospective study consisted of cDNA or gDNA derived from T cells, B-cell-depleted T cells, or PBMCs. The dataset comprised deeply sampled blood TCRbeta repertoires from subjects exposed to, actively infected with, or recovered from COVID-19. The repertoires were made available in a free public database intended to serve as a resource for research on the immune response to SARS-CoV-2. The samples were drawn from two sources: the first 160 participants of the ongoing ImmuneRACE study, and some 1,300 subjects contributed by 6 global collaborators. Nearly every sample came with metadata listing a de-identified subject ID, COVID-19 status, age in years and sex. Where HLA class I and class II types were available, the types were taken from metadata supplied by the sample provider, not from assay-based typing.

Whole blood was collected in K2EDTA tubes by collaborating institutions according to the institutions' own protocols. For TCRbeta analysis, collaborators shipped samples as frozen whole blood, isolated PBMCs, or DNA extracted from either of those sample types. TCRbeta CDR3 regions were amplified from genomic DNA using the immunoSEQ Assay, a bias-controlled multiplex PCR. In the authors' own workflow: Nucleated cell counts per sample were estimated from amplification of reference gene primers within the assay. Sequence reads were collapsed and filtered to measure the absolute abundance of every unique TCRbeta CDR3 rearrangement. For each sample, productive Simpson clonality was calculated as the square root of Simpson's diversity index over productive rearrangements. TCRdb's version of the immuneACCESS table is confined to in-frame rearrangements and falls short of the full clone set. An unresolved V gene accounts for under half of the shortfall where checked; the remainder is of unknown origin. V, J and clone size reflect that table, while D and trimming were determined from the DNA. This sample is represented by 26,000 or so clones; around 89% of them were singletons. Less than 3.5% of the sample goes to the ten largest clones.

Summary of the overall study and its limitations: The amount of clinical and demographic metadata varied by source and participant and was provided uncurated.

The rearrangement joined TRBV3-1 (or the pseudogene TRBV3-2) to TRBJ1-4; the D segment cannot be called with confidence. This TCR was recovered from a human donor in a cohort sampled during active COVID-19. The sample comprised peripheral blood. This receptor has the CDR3 CASSQLPPSLATNEKLFF. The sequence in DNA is TGTGCCAGCAGCCAACTCCCCCCCAGTCTAGCAACTAATGAAAAACTGTTTTTT.